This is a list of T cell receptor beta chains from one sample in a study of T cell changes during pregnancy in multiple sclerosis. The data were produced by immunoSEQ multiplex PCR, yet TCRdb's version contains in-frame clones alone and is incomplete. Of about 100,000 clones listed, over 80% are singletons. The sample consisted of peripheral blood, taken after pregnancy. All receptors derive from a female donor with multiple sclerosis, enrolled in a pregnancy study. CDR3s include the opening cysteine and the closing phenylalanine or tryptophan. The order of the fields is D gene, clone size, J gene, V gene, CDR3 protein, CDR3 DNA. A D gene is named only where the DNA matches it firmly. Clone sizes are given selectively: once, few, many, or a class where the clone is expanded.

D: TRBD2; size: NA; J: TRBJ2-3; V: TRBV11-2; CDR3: CASSPWASGTSTDTQYF; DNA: TGTGCCAGCAGCCCGTGGGCTAGCGGGACTAGCACAGATACGCAGTATTTT
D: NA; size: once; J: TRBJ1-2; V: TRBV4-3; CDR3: CASSQEFTQGNYGYTF; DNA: TGCGCCAGCAGCCAAGAATTTACCCAGGGAAACTATGGCTACACCTTC
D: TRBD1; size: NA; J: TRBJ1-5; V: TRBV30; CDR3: CAWSPPDRVLQPQHF; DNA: TGTGCCTGGAGCCCTCCGGACAGGGTGCTTCAGCCCCAGCATTTT
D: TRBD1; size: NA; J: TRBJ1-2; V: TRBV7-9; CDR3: CASSQPTGDVENYGYTF; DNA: TGTGCCAGCAGTCAGCCGACAGGGGATGTAGAAAACTATGGCTACACCTTC
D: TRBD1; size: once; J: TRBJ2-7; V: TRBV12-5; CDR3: CASGLTTGTGGDEQYF; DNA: TGTGCTAGTGGTTTGACCACCGGGACAGGGGGGGACGAGCAGTACTTC
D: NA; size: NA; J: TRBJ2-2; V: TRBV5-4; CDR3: CASSPGGMNTGELFF; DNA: TGTGCCAGCAGCCCTGGAGGGATGAACACCGGGGAGCTGTTTTTT
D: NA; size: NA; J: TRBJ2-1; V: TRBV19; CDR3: CASSIGSRSGPYNEQFF; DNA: TGTGCCAGTAGTATAGGATCCCGGTCAGGCCCCTACAATGAGCAGTTCTTC
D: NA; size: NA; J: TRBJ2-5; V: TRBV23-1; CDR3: CASSQSLGSQETQYF; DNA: TGCGCCAGCAGTCAATCGCTGGGCAGCCAAGAGACCCAGTACTTC
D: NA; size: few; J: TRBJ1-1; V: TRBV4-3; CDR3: CASSQAPAGNTEAFF; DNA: TGCGCCAGCAGCCAAGCCCCGGCGGGAAACACTGAAGCTTTCTTT
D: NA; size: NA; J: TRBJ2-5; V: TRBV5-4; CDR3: CASSLVSQKETQYF; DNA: TGTGCCAGCAGCTTGGTATCGCAGAAAGAGACCCAGTACTTC
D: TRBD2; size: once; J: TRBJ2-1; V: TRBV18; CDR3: CASSLAGGPTDEQFF; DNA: TGTGCCAGCTCACTAGCGGGAGGACCTACGGATGAGCAGTTCTTC
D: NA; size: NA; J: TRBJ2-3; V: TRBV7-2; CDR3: CASRRQWDTQYF; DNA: TGTGCCAGCAGGCGACAGTGGGATACGCAGTATTTT
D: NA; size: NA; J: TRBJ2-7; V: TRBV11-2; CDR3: CASSPWRKNGDEQYF; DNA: TGTGCCAGCAGCCCCTGGAGGAAAAACGGAGACGAGCAGTACTTC
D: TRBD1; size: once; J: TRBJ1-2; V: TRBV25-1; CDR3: CASSEFRGSVDGYTF; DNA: TGTGCCAGCAGTGAATTCAGGGGGAGCGTCGATGGCTACACCTTC
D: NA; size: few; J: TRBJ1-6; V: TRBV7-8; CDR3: CASSLGTRDSPLHF; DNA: TGTGCCAGCAGCCTCGGGACTCGAGATTCACCCCTCCACTTT
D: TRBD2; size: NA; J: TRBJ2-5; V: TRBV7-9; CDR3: CASSRGGEAVETQYF; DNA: TGTGCCAGCAGCCGCGGGGGGGAGGCGGTTGAGACCCAGTACTTC
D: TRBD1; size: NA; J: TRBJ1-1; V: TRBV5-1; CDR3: CASSWGTGGAEAFF; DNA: TGCGCCAGCAGCTGGGGGACAGGTGGGGCTGAAGCTTTCTTT
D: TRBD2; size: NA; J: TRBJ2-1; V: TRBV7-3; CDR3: CASSTGGYEQFF; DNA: TGTGCCAGCAGCACGGGGGGGTATGAGCAGTTCTTC
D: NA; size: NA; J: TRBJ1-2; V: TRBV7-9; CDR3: CASSPRTVLNYGYTF; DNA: TGTGCCAGCAGCCCTCGGACAGTACTTAACTATGGCTACACCTTC
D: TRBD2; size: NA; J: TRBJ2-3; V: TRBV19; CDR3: CASSWRLAGGPLGTDTQYF; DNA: TGTGCCAGTAGTTGGAGACTAGCGGGGGGGCCGTTGGGCACAGATACGCAGTATTTT
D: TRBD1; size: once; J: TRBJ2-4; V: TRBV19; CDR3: CASSTGQGASKNIQYF; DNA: TGTGCCAGTAGTACGGGACAGGGGGCTTCCAAAAACATTCAGTACTTC
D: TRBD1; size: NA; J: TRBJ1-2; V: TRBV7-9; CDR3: CASSLASGSRQGRNYGYTF; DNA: TGTGCCAGCAGCTTGGCGAGCGGGAGTAGACAGGGTAGAAACTATGGCTACACCTTC
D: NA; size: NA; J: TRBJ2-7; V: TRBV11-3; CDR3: CASSGTGSAYEQYF; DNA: TGTGCCAGCAGCGGTACGGGGAGTGCCTACGAGCAGTACTTC
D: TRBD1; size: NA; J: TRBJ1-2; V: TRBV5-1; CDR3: CASSLDQGGYGYTF; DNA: TGCGCCAGCAGCTTGGACCAGGGGGGCTATGGCTACACCTTC
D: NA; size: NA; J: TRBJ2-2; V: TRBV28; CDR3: CASSAQRSFSTGELFF; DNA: TGTGCCAGCAGTGCCCAACGGTCGTTCTCCACCGGGGAGCTGTTTTTT
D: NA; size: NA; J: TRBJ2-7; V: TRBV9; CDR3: CASSDGSLPYEQYF; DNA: TGTGCCAGCAGTGACGGGAGTCTACCCTACGAGCAGTACTTC
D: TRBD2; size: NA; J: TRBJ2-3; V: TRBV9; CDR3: CASSPRAGTTDTQYF; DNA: TGTGCCAGCAGCCCGCGAGCGGGAACCACAGATACGCAGTATTTT
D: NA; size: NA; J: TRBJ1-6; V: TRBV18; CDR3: CASSPRLNSPLHF; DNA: TGTGCCAGCTCACCCAGACTTAATTCACCCCTCCACTTT
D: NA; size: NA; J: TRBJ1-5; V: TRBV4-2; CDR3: CASSSRHPLGYQPQHF; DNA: TGTGCCAGCAGCTCTCGACACCCTTTAGGATATCAGCCCCAGCATTTT
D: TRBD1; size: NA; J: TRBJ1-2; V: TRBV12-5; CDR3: CASGLVIGDRGNYHYGYTF; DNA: TGTGCTAGTGGTTTGGTAATAGGGGACAGGGGAAATTATCACTATGGCTACACCTTC
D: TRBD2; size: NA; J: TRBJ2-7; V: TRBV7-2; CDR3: CASSFLRLATSYEQYF; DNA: TGTGCCAGCAGCTTCCTTCGACTAGCCACCTCCTACGAGCAGTACTTC
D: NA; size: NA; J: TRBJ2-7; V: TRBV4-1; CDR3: CASSQGPAAGFSYEQYF; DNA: TGCGCCAGCAGCCAAGGGCCCGCCGCGGGCTTCTCCTACGAGCAGTACTTC
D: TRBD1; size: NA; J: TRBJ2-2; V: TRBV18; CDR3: CASSPPGTGAGTGELFF; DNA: TGTGCCAGCTCACCACCCGGGACAGGGGCTGGCACCGGGGAGCTGTTTTTT
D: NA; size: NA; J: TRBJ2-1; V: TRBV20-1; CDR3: CSASTRVEQFF; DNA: TGCAGTGCTTCCACTAGAGTGGAGCAGTTCTTC
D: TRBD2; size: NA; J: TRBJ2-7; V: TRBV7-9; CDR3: CASSGLAGATYEQYF; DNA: TGTGCCAGCAGCGGACTAGCGGGGGCAACCTACGAGCAGTACTTC
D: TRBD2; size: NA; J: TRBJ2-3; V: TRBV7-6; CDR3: CASSFGPSGVGTDTQYF; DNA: TGTGCCAGCAGCTTCGGGCCTAGCGGGGTCGGCACAGATACGCAGTATTTT
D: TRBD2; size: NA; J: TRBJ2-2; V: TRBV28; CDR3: CASRPSGVNTGELFF; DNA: TGTGCCAGCAGGCCTAGCGGGGTGAACACCGGGGAGCTGTTTTTT
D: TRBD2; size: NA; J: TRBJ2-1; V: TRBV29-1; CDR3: CSGKTSGGVNEQFF; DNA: TGCAGCGGGAAGACTAGCGGGGGAGTCAATGAGCAGTTCTTC
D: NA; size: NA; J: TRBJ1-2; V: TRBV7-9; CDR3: CASSLASQTNYGYTF; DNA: TGTGCCAGCAGCTTAGCGTCGCAGACTAACTATGGCTACACCTTC
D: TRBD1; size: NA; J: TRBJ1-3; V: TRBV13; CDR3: CASSPLMTGPGNTIYF; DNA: TGTGCCAGCAGCCCGCTAATGACAGGGCCTGGAAACACCATATATTTT
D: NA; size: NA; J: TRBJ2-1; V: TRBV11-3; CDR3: CASSLEGQYNEQFF; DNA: TGTGCCAGCAGCTTAGAAGGACAGTACAATGAGCAGTTCTTC
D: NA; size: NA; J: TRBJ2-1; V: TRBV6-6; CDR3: CASSYRTGRDEQFF; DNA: TGTGCCAGCAGTTATAGAACAGGGAGGGATGAGCAGTTCTTC
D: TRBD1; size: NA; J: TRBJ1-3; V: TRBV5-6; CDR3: CASSTGSRGRGNTIYF; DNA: TGTGCCAGCTCGACGGGAAGCAGGGGGAGGGGAAACACCATATATTTT
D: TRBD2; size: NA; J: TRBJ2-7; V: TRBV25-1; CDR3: CASSELEGASGYTYEQYF; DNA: TGTGCCAGCAGTGAATTAGAAGGGGCTAGCGGCTACACCTACGAGCAGTACTTC
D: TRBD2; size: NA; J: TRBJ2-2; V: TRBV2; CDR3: CASSEIAGEHTGELFF; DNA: TGTGCCAGCAGTGAAATAGCGGGAGAGCACACCGGGGAGCTGTTTTTT
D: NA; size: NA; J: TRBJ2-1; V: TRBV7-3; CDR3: CASSPYRISGTKFNEQFF; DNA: TGTGCCAGCAGCCCCTATAGGATAAGCGGGACAAAGTTCAATGAGCAGTTCTTC
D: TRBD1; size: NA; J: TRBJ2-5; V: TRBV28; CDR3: CASSLWMGTGEVETQYF; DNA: TGTGCCAGCAGTTTATGGATGGGGACAGGGGAGGTAGAGACCCAGTACTTC
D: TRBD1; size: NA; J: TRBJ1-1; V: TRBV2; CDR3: CASALLQGATEAFF; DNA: TGTGCCAGCGCTTTGTTACAGGGGGCCACTGAAGCTTTCTTT
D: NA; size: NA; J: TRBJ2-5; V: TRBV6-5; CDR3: CASSYVRTEETQYF; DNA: TGTGCCAGCAGTTACGTACGGACAGAAGAGACCCAGTACTTC
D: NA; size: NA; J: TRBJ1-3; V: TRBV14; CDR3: CASSQGLLNTIYF; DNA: TGTGCCAGCAGCCAAGGTCTACTGAACACCATATATTTT
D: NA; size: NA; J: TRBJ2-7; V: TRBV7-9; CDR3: CASSLVRAGINEQYF; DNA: TGTGCCAGCAGCTTAGTCAGGGCGGGAATCAACGAGCAGTACTTC
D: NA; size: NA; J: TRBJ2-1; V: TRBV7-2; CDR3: CASSLLYEQFF; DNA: TGTGCCAGCAGCTTACTATATGAGCAGTTCTTC